The 19 T cell receptor beta chains reported below all come from one sample, sequenced in a study of T cells after yellow fever vaccination. MiXCR, applied by TCRdb to the 5' RACE reads, yields one record per CDR3 protein. This table holds around 250,000 distinct CDR3 sequences, over 4.5% found once. The sample here was CD4+ T cells sorted from PBMCs, taken on the day of the yellow fever booster vaccination. Every receptor here comes from a man aged 18 to 29 who received the YFV17D yellow fever vaccine.

This clonotype has at least ten counts. J is TRBJ2-7 and V is TRBV28, with TRBD1 matching over 9 bases. Looked up from germline, CDR1 is MDHEN and CDR2 is SYDVKM. V was pared by 8 bases and J by 5 bases, with 13 bases of the junction left unmatched. This CDR3 is built from 15 residues. As DNA, the CDR3 is TGTGCCAGCTCCTCTTCGGGACAGGGTTCAAACGAGCAGTACGTC. This codes for CASSSSGQGSNEQYV.

This clonotype appeared a few times. This rearrangement joins TRBV12-3 or TRBV12-4 to TRBJ2-2; 7 nucleotides match TRBD1. The length of the CDR3 is 14 residues. Trimming cost V 3 bases and J 3 bases; bases outside gene matches: 1. CDR3 in DNA: TGTGCCAGCAGTTTGGGACAGCACACCGGGGAGCTGTTTTTT. This gives the protein CASSLGQHTGELFF.

This clonotype was observed at least ten times. CDR3 sequence (DNA): TGTGCCGGAACGGTGAACACTGAAGCTTTCTTT. Its translation is CAGTVNTEAFF. This rearrangement joins TRBV6-2 or TRBV6-3 to TRBJ1-1; D uncertain. Looked up from germline, CDR1 is MNHEY and CDR2 is SVGEGT. The length of the CDR3 is 11 residues. Trimming stripped 11 bases from V and 0 bases from J, with 7 bases between.

The chain joins TRBV28 to TRBJ2-7; 10 bases are shared with TRBD1. J was trimmed by 3 bases and V by 10 bases; bases with no gene match: 6. This CDR3 has 13 amino acids. Germline V lookup: CDR1 MDHEN, CDR2 SYDVKM. The CDR3 reads CATGDRGSYEQYV. The CDR3 DNA follows: TGTGCCACCGGGGACAGGGGAAGCTACGAGCAGTACGTC.

This clonotype was counted a few times. This chain uses TRBV11-2 with TRBJ1-1; 7 nucleotides line up with TRBD1. Looked up from germline, CDR1 is SGHAT and CDR2 is FQNNGV. The V and J ends lost 1 base and 0 bases, in that order; junction bases with no gene match: 11. CDR3 length equals 18 residues. CDR3 coding DNA: TGTGCCAGCAGCTTAGTTTGGGGCAGGGGGGTTGTGAACACTGAAGCTTTCTTT. Translating gives CASSLVWGRGVVNTEAFF. Based on the CDR3 plus reference TRBV11-2 and TRBJ1-1, the full variable domain is EAGVAQSPRYKIIEKRQSVAFWCNPISGHATLYWYQQILGQGPKLLIQFQNNGVVDDSQLPKDRFSAERLKGVDSTLKIQPAKLEDSAVYLCASSLVWGRGVVNTEAFFGQGTRLTVV.

This chain connects TRBV27 to TRBJ1-2, with D maybe TRBD1 (6 bases). V was pared by 5 bases and J by 7 bases, with 20 bases between. This CDR3 has 15 amino acids. From germline, CDR1 is MNHEY and CDR2 SMNVEV (reference sequence). The CDR3 bases are TGTGCCAGCAGTCCCCGGGGGGCTTTTCTGACTGGCTACACCTTC. Protein product: CASSPRGAFLTGYTF.

This chain connects TRBV20-1 to TRBJ1-5, with D maybe TRBD1 (6 bases). The CDR3 loop spans 14 amino acids. From germline, CDR1 is DFQATT and CDR2 SNEGSKA (reference sequence). V was clipped by 1 base and J by 5 bases, with 12 bases between them. This chain's CDR3 is CSARGWAGDQPQHF. The CDR3 DNA sequence: TGCAGTGCTAGAGGGTGGGCAGGGGATCAGCCCCAGCATTTT.

The J gene is TRBJ2-6, the V gene TRBV4-3; 7 nucleotides agree with TRBD1. V shed 1 base, J shed 3 bases, and the junction held 3 bases outside the gene matches. This CDR3 contains 16 residues. Germline V gives CDR1 LGHNA, CDR2 YSLEER. This CDR3 reads CASSQGGGGGANVLTF. Here the CDR3 DNA reads TGCGCCAGCAGCCAAGGAGGGGGCGGTGGGGCCAACGTCCTGACTTTC.

This clonotype was counted only a few times. The chain recombines TRBV7-9 with TRBJ1-5; 9 bases are shared with TRBD1. After removal of 5 bases from V and 5 bases from J, the junction contained 4 bases not matched to a gene. Per germline, CDR1 SEHNR and CDR2 FQNEAQ (reference sequence). CDR3 length: 14 residues. The CDR3 here is CASSGDRAYQPQHF. The CDR3 bases are TGTGCCAGCAGCGGGGACAGGGCTTATCAGCCCCAGCATTTT.

This clonotype was detected once. The chain has TRBV29-1 and TRBJ2-5; unclear D gene. With 4 bases removed from V and 5 bases from J, the gap between germline ends came to 14 bases. The CDR3 covers 13 residues. Germline V gene data show CDR1 as SQVTM and CDR2 as ANQGSEA. Here the CDR3 reads CSVAPPLGETQYF. The CDR3 nucleotides read TGCAGCGTTGCTCCCCCGCTGGGGGAGACCCAGTACTTC.

V usage is TRBV7-2 and J usage is TRBJ1-3, with TRBD1 as a possible D gene (6 bases). Trimming stripped 5 bases from V and 4 bases from J, with 12 bases between. CDR3 length equals 14 residues. Germline assignment: CDR1 SGHTA and CDR2 FQGNSA. Here the CDR3 DNA reads TGTGCCAGCAGCCCTACAGGGCAGGGAAACACCATATATTTT. It is translated as CASSPTGQGNTIYF.

The chain is built from TRBV6-8 and TRBJ2-3, with 12 bases that match TRBD2. V shed 2 bases, J shed 4 bases, and the junction held 4 bases outside the gene matches. Germline V gene lookup returns CDR1 MNHGY and CDR2 SAAAGT. The CDR3 consists of 16 residues. CDR3 amino acids: CASSYLRTSGADTQYF. In DNA form, the CDR3 reads TGTGCCAGCAGTTACCTCAGGACTAGCGGGGCAGATACGCAGTATTTT.

This clonotype was observed a handful of times. The rearrangement links TRBV6-5 to TRBJ1-1; no clear D. Germline loops: CDR1 MNHEY, CDR2 SVGAGI. The CDR3 consists of 16 residues. The V end was cut by 0 bases, the J end by 5 bases, with 16 bases between. The CDR3 sequence: CASSYSLLVLRTEAFF. The DNA of the CDR3 is TGTGCCAGCAGTTACTCGCTTTTAGTTCTTCGGACTGAAGCTTTCTTT.

The sample holds a few counts of this clonotype. J is TRBJ2-3 and V is TRBV6-5; D perhaps matches TRBD2 (5 bases). Trimming shortened V by 2 bases and J by 8 bases, and 8 bases separated the two germline ends. Germline V CDR1 and CDR2: MNHEY, SVGAGI. CDR3 size: 12 residues. The CDR3 region is CASSYPGSTQYF. The CDR3 DNA reads as TGTGCCAGCAGTTACCCGGGGAGTACGCAGTATTTT.

This clonotype was seen at least ten times. The gene calls are TRBV5-4 and TRBJ2-2; TRBD2 is a possible D gene (6 bases). This CDR3 comprises 17 residues. Germline CDR1 is SGHNT and CDR2 is YYREEE (reference sequence). V lost 4 bases, J lost 8 bases, and 24 bases lay in between. For the CDR3, the DNA is TGTGCCAGCAGCCCGCGGGACCCGAGGGGCGCGGTGGGGGAGCTGTTTTTT. Its protein product is CASSPRDPRGAVGELFF. Full variable domain (rest looked up from reference TRBV5-4 and TRBJ2-2): ETGVTQSPTHLIKTRGQQVTLRCSSQSGHNTVSWYQQALGQGPQFIFQYYREEENGRGNFPPRFSGLQFPNYSSELNVNALELDDSALYLCASSPRDPRGAVGELFFGEGSRLTVL.

This clonotype appeared many times. This chain joins TRBV4-2 and TRBJ2-2; either TRBD1 or TRBD2 may fit D (5 bases each). The V gene's germline CDR1 is LGHNA and CDR2 YNFKEQ. This CDR3 region has 17 residues. Trimming pared 2 bases from V and 4 bases from J, leaving 17 bases between. The DNA for the CDR3 is TGTGCCAGCAGCCAAAGGACAACCGGGACGAGCACCGGGGAGCTGTTTTTT. This translates into CASSQRTTGTSTGELFF.

V and J are TRBV5-1 and TRBJ1-1; D is undetermined. Germline CDR1 and CDR2: SGHRS and YFSETQ. This CDR3 comprises 13 residues. The ends were cut back, 6 bases at V and 1 base at J, with 10 bases in the middle. The CDR3 DNA reads TGCGCCAGCACCTCAACTGCGAACACTGAAGCTTTCTTT. Its protein is CASTSTANTEAFF.

This clonotype was seen a few times. This chain connects TRBV5-1 to TRBJ2-3; D remains ambiguous. Per the germline V gene, CDR1 is SGHRS and CDR2 is YFSETQ. V lost 2 bases to trimming and J lost 6 bases, with 7 bases between them. This CDR3 comprises 12 residues. The chain's CDR3 is CASSFQRDTQYF. The CDR3 coding sequence is TGCGCCAGCAGCTTCCAGAGGGATACGCAGTATTTT.

The sample holds many counts of this clonotype. The chain carries TRBV7-2 and TRBJ1-2; 9 bases fit TRBD1. The CDR3 length is 14 residues. Germline V lookup: CDR1 SGHTA, CDR2 FQGNSA. Unmatched junction bases numbered 3, after V lost 3 bases and J lost 4 bases. DNA for the CDR3: TGTGCCAGCAGCTTGGCGGGACAGGGCTATGGCTACACCTTC. Its protein is CASSLAGQGYGYTF.